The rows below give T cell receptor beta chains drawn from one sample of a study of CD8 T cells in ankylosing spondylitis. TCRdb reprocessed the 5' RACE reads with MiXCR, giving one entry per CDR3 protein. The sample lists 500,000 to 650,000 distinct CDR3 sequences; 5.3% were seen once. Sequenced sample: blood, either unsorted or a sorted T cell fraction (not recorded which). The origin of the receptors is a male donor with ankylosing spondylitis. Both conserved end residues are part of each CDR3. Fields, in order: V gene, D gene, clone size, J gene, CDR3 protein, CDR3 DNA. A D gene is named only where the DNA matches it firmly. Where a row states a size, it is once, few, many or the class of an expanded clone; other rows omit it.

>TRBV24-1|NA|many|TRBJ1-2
CATSKGRSYGYTF
TGTGCCACCAGCAAGGGTAGGAGCTATGGCTACACCTTC
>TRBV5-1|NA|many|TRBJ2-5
CASKSVGRGETQYF
TGCGCCAGCAAATCTGTTGGTCGAGGAGAGACCCAGTACTTC
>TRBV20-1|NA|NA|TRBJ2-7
CSAGPRGAPHYEQYF
TGCAGTGCCGGCCCAAGGGGGGCGCCCCACTACGAGCAGTACTTC
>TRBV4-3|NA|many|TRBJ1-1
CASSEQGRANTEAFF
TGCGCCAGCAGCGAACAGGGTAGGGCGAACACTGAAGCTTTCTTT
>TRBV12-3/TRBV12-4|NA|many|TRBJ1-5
CASSFWDQPQHF
TGTGCCAGCAGTTTTTGGGATCAGCCCCAGCATTTT
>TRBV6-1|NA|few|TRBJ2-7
CASKQENSYEQYF
TGTGCCAGCAAACAGGAAAACTCCTACGAGCAGTACTTC
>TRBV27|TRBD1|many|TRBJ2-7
CASSPRGTGDEQYF
TGTGCCAGCAGTCCAAGGGGGACAGGGGACGAGCAGTACTTC
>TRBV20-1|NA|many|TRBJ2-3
CSAREGPSTDTQYF
TGCAGTGCTAGAGAGGGGCCGAGCACAGATACGCAGTATTTT
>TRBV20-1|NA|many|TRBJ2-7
CSASNMRPESYEQYF
TGCAGTGCCTCTAATATGAGGCCCGAGTCCTACGAGCAGTACTTC
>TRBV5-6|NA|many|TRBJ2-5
CASSLGQGRQETQYF
TGTGCCAGCAGCTTGGGCCAGGGACGACAAGAGACCCAGTACTTC